This record looks at one T cell receptor beta chain sequence and its context. The antigen remains unidentified. The data were taken from a study of blood T cells in healthy people across ages. Study as a whole: Template switching retrieved approximately one barcoded beta molecule for each two T cells. General study findings and limits: The long-lived group displayed more naive CD4+ cells, plus higher diversity, than the aged donors did.

Trimming removed 4 bases from V and 5 bases from J; junction bases left unmatched: 11. Germline V gives CDR1 LGHDT, CDR2 YNNKEL (reference sequence). The CDR3 is 15 amino acids. The second PCR ran roughly 6 to 11 cycles with a sample-barcoded 5' primer and J-beta primers. Every molecule of cDNA carried a tag from a template-switch adaptor with 12 random nucleotides. From the 5' RACE reads, TCRdb called clonotypes with MiXCR, one entry per CDR3 protein. Of about 500,000 distinct CDR3 sequences listed, 24% are singletons. A minimum of 7 million PBMCs was isolated per sample. A further study also used this sample, focusing on T cells of mothers and their children.

The specimen was blood. The TCR was taken from a boy aged 5-17 years in good health. The chain combines TRBV3-1 with TRBJ2-7, with TRBD1 identical over 7 bases. The CDR3 sequence is CASSPEKGGYHEQYF. CDR3 bases: TGTGCCAGCAGCCCGGAGAAAGGGGGCTATCACGAGCAGTACTTC.